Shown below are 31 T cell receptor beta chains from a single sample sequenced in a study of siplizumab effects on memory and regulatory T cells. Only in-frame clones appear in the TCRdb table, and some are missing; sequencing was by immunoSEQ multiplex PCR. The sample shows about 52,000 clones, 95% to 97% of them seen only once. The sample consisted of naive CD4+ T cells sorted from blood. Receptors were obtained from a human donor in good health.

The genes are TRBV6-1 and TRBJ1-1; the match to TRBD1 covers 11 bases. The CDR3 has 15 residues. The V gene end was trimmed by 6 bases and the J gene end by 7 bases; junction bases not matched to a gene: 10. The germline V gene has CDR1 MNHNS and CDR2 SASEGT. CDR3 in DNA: TGTGCCAGCAGAAATCGGGACAGGGGGGTGGGTGAAGCTTTCTTT. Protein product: CASRNRDRGVGEAFF.

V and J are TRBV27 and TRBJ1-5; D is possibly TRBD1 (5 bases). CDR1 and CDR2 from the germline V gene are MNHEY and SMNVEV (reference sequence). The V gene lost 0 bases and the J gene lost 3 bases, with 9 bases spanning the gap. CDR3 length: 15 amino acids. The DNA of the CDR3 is TGTGCCAGCAGTTTATCCGACAGATACAATCAGCCCCAGCATTTT. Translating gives CASSLSDRYNQPQHF.

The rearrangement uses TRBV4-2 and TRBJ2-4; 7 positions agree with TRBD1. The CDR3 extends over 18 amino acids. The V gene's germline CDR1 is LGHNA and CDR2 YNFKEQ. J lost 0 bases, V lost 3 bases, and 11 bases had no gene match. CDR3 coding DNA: TGTGCCAGCAGCCACTACCGGTCAGGGGGTATAGCCAAAAACATTCAGTACTTC. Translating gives CASSHYRSGGIAKNIQYF.

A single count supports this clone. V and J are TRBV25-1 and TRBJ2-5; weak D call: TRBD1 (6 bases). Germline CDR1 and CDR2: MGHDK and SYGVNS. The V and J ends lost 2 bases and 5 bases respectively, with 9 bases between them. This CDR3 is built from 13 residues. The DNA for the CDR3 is TGTGCCAGCAGTGAACAGGGGCGGGAGACCCAGTACTTC. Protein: CASSEQGRETQYF.

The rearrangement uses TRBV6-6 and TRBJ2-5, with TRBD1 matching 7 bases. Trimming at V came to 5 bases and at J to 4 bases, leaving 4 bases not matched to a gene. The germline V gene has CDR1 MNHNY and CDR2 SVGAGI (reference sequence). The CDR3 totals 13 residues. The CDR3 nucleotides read TGTGCCAGCAGTCGGACAGGACGAGAGACCCAGTACTTC. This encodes CASSRTGRETQYF.

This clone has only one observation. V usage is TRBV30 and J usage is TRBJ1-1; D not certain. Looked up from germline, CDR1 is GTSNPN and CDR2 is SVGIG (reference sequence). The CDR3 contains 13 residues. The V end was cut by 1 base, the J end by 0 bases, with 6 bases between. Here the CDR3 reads CAWSDRMNTEAFF. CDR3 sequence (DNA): TGTGCCTGGAGTGACAGAATGAACACTGAAGCTTTCTTT.

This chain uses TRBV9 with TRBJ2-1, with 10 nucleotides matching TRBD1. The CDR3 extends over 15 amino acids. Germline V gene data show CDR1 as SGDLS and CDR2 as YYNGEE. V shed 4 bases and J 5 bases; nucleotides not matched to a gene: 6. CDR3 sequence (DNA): TGTGCCAGCAGCAAAGGACAGGGGGGAAACAATGAGCAGTTCTTC. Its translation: CASSKGQGGNNEQFF. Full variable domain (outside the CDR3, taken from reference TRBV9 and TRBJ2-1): DSGVTQTPKHLITATGQRVTLRCSPRSGDLSVYWYQQSLDQGLQFLIQYYNGEERAKGNILERFSAQQFPDLHSELNLSSLELGDSALYFCASSKGQGGNNEQFFGPGTRLTVL.

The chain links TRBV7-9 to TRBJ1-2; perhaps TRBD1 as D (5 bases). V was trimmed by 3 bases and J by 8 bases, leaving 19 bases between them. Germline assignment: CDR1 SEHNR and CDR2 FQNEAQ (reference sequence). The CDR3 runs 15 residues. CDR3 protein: CASSLGTFGAHGYTF. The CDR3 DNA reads TGTGCCAGCAGCTTGGGGACCTTTGGCGCGCACGGCTACACCTTC.

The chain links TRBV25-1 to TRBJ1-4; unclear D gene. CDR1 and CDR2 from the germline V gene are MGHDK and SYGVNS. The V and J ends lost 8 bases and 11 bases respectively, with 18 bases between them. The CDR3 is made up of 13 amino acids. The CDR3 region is CASSPGGVVKLFF. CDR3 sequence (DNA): TGTGCCAGCTCCCCAGGCGGGGTCGTGAAACTGTTTTTT.

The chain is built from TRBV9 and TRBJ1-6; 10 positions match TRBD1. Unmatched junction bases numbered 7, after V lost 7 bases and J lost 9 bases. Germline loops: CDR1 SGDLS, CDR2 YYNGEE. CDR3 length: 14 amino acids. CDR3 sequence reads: CASSPRDRGSPLHF. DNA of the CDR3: TGTGCCAGCTCCCCAAGGGACAGGGGTTCACCCCTCCACTTT.

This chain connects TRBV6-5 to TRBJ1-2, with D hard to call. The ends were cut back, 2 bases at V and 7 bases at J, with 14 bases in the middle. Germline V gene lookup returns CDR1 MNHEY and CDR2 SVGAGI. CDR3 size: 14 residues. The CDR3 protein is CASSYIPGATGYTF. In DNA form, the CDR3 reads TGTGCCAGCAGTTACATTCCAGGTGCTACTGGCTACACCTTC.

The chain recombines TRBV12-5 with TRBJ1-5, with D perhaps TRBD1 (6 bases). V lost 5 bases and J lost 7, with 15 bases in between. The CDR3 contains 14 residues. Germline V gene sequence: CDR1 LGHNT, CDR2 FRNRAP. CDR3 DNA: TGTGCTAGTGGTCCCGGGGGCGGGGGGCAGCCCCAGCATTTT. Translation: CASGPGGGGQPQHF.

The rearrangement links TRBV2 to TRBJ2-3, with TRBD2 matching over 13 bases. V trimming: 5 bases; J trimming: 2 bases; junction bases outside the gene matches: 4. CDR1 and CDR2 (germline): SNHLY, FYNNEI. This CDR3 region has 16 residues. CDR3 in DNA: TGTGCCAGCAGTAGGGGACTAGCGGGGCACACAGATACGCAGTATTTT. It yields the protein CASSRGLAGHTDTQYF.

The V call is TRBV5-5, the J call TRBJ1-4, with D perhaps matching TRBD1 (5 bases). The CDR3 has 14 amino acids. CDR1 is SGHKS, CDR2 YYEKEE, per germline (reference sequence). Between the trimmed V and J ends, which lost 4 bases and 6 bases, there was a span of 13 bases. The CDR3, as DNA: TGTGCCAGCAGCCCCAGGGTAACAGATGAAAAACTGTTTTTT. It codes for CASSPRVTDEKLFF.

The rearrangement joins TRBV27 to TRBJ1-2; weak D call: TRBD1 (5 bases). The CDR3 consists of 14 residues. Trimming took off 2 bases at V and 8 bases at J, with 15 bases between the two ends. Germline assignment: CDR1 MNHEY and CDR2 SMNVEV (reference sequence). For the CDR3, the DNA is TGTGCCAGCAGTTTAGGCGAGGGGAAGGGGGGCTACACCTTC. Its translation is CASSLGEGKGGYTF.

The CDR3 loop is CASSYSRGNEQYF. The CDR3 nucleotides are TGTGCCAGCAGTTACTCGAGGGGGAACGAGCAGTACTTC. The rearrangement links TRBV6-5 to TRBJ2-7, with D perhaps matching TRBD1 (6 bases). Deletions cut 0 bases from V and 5 bases from J, with 8 bases between. The CDR3 runs 13 residues. CDR1 MNHEY and CDR2 SVGAGI come from the germline V gene.

The CDR3 nucleotides are TGTGCCAGCAGTTACGAACTAGCGGGGGATGAGCAGTTCTTC. It encodes CASSYELAGDEQFF. The rearrangement uses TRBV6-6 and TRBJ2-1; 11 positions match TRBD2. Germline CDR1 MNHNY, CDR2 SVGAGI (reference sequence). This CDR3 region has 14 residues. The V segment lost 2 bases and the J segment 8 bases; nucleotides outside the gene matches: 2.

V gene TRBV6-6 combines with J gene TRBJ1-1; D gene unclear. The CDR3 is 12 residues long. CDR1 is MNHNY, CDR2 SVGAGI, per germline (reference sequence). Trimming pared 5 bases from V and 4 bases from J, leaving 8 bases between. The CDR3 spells CASSTEATEAFF. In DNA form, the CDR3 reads TGTGCCAGCAGTACCGAGGCCACTGAAGCTTTCTTT.

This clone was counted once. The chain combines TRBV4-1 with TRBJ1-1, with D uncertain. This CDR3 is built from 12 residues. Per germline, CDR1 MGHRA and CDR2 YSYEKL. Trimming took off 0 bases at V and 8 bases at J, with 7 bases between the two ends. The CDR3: CASSQDLEEAFF. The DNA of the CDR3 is TGCGCCAGCAGCCAAGATCTTGAAGAAGCTTTCTTT.

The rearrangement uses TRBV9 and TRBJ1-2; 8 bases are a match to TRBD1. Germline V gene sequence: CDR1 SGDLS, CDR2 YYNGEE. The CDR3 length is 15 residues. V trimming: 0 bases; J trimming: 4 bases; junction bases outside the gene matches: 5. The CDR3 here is CASSVAGQGLYGYTF. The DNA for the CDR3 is TGTGCCAGCAGCGTAGCAGGACAGGGCCTCTATGGCTACACCTTC.

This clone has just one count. DNA of the CDR3: TGTGCCTGGAGTGGAGACAGGGGACAGCCCCAGCATTTT. Its translation is CAWSGDRGQPQHF. This chain connects TRBV30 to TRBJ1-5; TRBD1 aligns across 8 bases. The junction had 3 bases not matched to a gene; V was cut back by 1 base and J by 7 bases. From germline, CDR1 is GTSNPN and CDR2 SVGIG (reference sequence). CDR3 length: 13 residues.

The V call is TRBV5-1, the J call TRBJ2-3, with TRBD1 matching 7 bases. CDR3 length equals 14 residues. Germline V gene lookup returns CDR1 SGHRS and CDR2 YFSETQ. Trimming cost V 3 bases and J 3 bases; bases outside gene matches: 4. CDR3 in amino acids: CASSSRQGTDTQYF. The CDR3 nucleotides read TGCGCCAGCAGCTCCCGACAGGGAACAGATACGCAGTATTTT.

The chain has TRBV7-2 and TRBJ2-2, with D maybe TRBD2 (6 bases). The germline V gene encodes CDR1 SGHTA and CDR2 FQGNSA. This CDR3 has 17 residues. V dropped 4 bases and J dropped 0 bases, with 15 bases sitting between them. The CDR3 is CASSSGRGWPNTGELFF. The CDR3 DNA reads TGTGCCAGCAGCTCCGGCCGGGGGTGGCCGAACACCGGGGAGCTGTTTTTT. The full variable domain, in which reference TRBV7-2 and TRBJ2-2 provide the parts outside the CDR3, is GAGVSQSPSNKVTEKGKDVELRCDPISGHTALYWYRQSLGQGLEFLIYFQGNSAPDKSGLPSDRFSAERTGGSVSTLTIQRTQQEDSAVYLCASSSGRGWPNTGELFFGEGSRLTVL.

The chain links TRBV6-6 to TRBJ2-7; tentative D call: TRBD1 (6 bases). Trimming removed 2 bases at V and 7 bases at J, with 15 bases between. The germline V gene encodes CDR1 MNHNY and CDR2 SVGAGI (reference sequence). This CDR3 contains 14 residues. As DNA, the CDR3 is TGTGCCAGCAGTTACGCAGGACAGTTCTTGGAGCAGTACTTC. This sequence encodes CASSYAGQFLEQYF.

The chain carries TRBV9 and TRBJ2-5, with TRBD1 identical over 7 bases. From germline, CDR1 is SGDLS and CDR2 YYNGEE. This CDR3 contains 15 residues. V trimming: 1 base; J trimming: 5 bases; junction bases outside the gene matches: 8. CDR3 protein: CASSVRQGRQETQYF. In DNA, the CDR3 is TGTGCCAGCAGCGTACGACAGGGCCGCCAGGAGACCCAGTACTTC.

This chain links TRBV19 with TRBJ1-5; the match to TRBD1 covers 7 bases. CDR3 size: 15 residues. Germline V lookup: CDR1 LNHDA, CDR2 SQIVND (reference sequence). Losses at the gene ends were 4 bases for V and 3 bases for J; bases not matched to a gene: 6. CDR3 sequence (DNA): TGTGCCAGTAGTACCACCGGGACAGTCAATCAGCCCCAGCATTTT. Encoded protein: CASSTTGTVNQPQHF.

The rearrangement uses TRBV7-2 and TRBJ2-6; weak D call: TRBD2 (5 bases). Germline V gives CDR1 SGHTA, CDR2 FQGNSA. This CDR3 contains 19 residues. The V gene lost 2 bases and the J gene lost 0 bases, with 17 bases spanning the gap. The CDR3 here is CASSLRARTGLSGANVLTF. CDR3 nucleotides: TGTGCCAGCAGCTTACGCGCCAGGACTGGCCTCTCTGGGGCCAACGTCCTGACTTTC.

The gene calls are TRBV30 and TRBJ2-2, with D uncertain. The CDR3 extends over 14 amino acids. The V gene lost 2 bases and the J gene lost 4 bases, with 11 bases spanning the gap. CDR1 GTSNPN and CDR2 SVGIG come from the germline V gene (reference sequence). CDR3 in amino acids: CAWSTNLITGELFF. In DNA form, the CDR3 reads TGTGCCTGGAGTACAAACCTGATCACCGGGGAGCTGTTTTTT. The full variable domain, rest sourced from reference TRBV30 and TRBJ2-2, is SQTIHQWPATLVQPVGSPLSLECTVEGTSNPNLYWYRQAAGRGLQLLFYSVGIGQISSEVPQNLSASRPQDRQFILSSKKLLLSDSGFYLCAWSTNLITGELFFGEGSRLTVL.

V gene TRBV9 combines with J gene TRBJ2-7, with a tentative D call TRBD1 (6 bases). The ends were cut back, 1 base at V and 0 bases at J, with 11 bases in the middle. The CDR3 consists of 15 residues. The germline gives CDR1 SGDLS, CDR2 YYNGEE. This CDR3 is CASSVSRDNSYEQYF. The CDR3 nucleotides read TGTGCCAGCAGCGTATCCCGGGACAACTCCTACGAGCAGTACTTC.

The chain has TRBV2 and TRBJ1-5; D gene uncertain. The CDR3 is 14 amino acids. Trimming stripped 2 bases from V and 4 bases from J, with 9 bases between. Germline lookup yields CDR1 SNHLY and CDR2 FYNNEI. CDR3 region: CASSETDRNQPQHF. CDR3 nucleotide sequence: TGTGCCAGCAGTGAAACAGATAGAAATCAGCCCCAGCATTTT.

In DNA form, the CDR3 reads TGTGCCAGCAGAATATACTACGAGCAGTACTTC. It encodes CASRIYYEQYF. V gene TRBV2 combines with J gene TRBJ2-7, with D unresolved. CDR3 length: 11 amino acids. The germline gives CDR1 SNHLY, CDR2 FYNNEI. V was shortened by 6 bases and J by 3 bases, with 6 bases between the two germline ends. The full variable domain, in which reference TRBV2 and TRBJ2-7 provide the parts outside the CDR3, is EPEVTQTPSHQVTQMGQEVILRCVPISNHLYFYWYRQILGQKVEFLVSFYNNEISEKSEIFDDQFSVERPDGSNFTLKIRSTKLEDSAMYFCASRIYYEQYFGPGTRLTVT.